This TCR beta chain was captured in a study of T cells after yellow fever vaccination. Each CDR3 protein gets one entry after TCRdb re-called the 5' RACE reads with MiXCR. This table has 120,000 or so distinct CDR3 sequences, roughly 15% appearing once. A few counts support this clonotype. J gave up 2 bases and V 5 bases, and 2 bases lay outside the gene matches. The CDR3 extends over 15 amino acids. CDR1 is MNHEY, CDR2 SVGEGT, per germline. The genes are TRBV6-2 or TRBV6-3 and TRBJ2-7; 14 bases align to TRBD2. The source material was CD8+ T cells sorted from PBMCs, sampled 5 days after the yellow fever booster vaccination. The clonotype was recovered from a man between 18 and 35 years old who received the YFV17D yellow fever vaccine. Written as DNA, the CDR3 is TGTGCCAGCAGTGGGACTAGCGGGGGACCCTACGAGCAGTACTTC. Translated: CASSGTSGGPYEQYF.